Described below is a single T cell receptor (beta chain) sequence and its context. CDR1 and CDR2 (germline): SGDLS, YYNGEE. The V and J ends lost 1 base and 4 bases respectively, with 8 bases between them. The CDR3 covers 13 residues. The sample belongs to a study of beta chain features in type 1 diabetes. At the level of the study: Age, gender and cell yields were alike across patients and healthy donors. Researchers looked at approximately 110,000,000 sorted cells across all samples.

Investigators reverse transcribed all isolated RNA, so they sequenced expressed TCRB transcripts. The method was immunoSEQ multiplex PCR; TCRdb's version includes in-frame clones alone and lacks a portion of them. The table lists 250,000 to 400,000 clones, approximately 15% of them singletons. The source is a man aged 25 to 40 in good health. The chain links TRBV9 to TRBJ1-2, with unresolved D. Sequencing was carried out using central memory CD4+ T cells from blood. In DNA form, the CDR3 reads TGTGCCAGCAGCGTAACAGCATCCTATGGCTACACCTTC. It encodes CASSVTASYGYTF.